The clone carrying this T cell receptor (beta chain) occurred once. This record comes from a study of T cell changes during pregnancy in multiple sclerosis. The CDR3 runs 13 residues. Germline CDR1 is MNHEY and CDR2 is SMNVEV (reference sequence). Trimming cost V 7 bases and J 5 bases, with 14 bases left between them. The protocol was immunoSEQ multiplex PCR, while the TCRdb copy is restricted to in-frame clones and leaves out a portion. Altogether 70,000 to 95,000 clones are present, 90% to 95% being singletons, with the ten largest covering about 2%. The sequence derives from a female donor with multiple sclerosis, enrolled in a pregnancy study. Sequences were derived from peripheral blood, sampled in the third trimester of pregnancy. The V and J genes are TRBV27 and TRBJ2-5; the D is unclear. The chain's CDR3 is CASTSSPKETQYF. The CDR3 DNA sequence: TGTGCCAGCACCTCGAGCCCCAAGGAGACCCAGTACTTC.